This record covers a single T cell receptor (beta chain). While infection was still active, Seattle patients were enrolled and then followed longitudinally. The length of the CDR3 is 15 residues. The V gene end was trimmed by 4 bases and the J gene end by 6 bases; junction bases not matched to a gene: 11. Germline CDR1 and CDR2: SNHLY and FYNNEI. The record originates from a study of blood T cell repertoires in COVID-19. Study-level background: Acute and convalescent COVID-19 samples came from the United States, Italy and Spain. The analysed material was cDNA or gDNA that came from T cells, B-cell-depleted T cells, or PBMCs.

In the study's own analysis: The authors estimated nucleated cell counts from reference gene primer amplification. Sequencing used immunoSEQ multiplex PCR; TCRdb keeps in-frame clones, though not all of them. V, J and clone size reflect that table, while D and trimming were determined from the DNA. The sample includes 300,000 to 400,000 clones, roughly 90% of them seen just once. The V call is TRBV2, the J call TRBJ2-7, with 8 bases fitting TRBD1. This TCR was sampled from a woman aged 25 to 39 with COVID-19, enrolled during active disease. Sequences were obtained from peripheral blood. DNA for the CDR3: TGTGCCAGCAGTGTTGAACGGACAGGGAGAGGCGAGCAGTACTTC. Residues: CASSVERTGRGEQYF.